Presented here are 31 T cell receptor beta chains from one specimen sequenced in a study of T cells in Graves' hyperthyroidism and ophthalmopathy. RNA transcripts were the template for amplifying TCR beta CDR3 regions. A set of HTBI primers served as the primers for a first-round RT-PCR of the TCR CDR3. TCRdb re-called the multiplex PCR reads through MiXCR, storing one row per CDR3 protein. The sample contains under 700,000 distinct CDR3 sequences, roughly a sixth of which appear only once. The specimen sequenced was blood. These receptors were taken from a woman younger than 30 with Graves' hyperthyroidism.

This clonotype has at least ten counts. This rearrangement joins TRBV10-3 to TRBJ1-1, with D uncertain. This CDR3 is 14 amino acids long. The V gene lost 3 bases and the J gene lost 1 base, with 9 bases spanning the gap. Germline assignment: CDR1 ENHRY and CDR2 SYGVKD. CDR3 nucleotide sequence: TGTGCCATCAGTGAAGCCGGACGGAACACTGAAGCTTTCTTT. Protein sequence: CAISEAGRNTEAFF.

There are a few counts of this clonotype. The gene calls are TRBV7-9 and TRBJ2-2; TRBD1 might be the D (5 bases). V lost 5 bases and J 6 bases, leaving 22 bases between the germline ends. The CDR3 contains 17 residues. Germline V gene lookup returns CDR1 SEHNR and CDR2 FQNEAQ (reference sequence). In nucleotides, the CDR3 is TGTGCCAGCAGCCCGGGTTCGGTGGGGCCCCTAGCCGGGGAGCTGTTTTTT. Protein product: CASSPGSVGPLAGELFF.

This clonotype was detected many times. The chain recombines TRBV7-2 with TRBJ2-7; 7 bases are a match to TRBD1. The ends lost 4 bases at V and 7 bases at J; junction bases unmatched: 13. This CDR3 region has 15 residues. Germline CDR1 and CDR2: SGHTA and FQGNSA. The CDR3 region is CASSSPGGSGQEQYF. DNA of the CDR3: TGTGCCAGCAGCTCCCCAGGGGGAAGTGGGCAGGAGCAGTACTTC.

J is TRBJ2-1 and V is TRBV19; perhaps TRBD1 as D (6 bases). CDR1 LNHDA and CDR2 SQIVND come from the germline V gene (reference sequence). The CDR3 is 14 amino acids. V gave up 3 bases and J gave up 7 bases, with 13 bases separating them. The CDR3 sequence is CASSITGYENEQFF. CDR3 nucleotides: TGTGCCAGTAGTATCACAGGGTATGAAAATGAGCAGTTCTTC.

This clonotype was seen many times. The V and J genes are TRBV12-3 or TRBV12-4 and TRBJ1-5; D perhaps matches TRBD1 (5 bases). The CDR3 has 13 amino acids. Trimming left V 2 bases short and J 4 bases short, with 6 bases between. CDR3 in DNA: TGTGCCAGCAGTTTACGGGGGAATCAGCCCCAGCATTTT. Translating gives CASSLRGNQPQHF.

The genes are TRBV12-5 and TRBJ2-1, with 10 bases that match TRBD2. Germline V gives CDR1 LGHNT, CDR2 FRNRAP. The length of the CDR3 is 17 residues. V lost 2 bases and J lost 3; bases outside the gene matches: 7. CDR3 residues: CASGLSPTSGFYNEQFF. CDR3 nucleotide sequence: TGTGCTAGTGGTTTGAGCCCGACTAGCGGGTTCTACAATGAGCAGTTCTTC.

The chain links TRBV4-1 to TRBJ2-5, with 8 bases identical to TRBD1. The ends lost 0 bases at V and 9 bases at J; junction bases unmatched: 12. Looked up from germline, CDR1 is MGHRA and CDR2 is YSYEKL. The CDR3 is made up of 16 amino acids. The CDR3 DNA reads TGCGCCAGCAGCCAAGATAGGGGGACAGGTCCGCGGGCCCAGTACTTC. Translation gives CASSQDRGTGPRAQYF.

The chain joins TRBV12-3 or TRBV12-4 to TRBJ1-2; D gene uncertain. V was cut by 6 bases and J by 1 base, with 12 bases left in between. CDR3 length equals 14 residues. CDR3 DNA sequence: TGTGCCAGCAGGCCAGTCGGGCTTAACTATGGCTACACCTTC. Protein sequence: CASRPVGLNYGYTF.

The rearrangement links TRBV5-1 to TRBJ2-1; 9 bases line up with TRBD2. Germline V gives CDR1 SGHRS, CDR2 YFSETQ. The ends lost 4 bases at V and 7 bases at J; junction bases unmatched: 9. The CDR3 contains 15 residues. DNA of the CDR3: TGCGCCAGCAGCCACGGGACTAGCCGGGGAAATGAGCAGTTCTTC. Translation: CASSHGTSRGNEQFF.

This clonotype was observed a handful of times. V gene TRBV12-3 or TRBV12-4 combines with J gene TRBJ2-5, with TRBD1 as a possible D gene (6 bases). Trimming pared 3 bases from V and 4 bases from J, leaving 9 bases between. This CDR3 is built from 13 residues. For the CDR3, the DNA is TGTGCCAGCAGTTTGGGGGCCCCAGAGACCCAGTACTTC. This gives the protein CASSLGAPETQYF.

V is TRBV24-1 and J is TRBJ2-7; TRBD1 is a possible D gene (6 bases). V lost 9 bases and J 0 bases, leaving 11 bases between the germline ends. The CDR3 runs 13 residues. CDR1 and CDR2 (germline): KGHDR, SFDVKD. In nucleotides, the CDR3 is TGTGCCACCCAGACAGGCAGCTCCTACGAGCAGTACTTC. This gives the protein CATQTGSSYEQYF.

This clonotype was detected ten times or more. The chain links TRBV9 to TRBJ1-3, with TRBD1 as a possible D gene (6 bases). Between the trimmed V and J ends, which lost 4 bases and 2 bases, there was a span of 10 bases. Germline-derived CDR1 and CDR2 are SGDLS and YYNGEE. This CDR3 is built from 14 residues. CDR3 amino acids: CASSTRGTGNTIYF. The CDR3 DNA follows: TGTGCCAGCAGCACCAGGGGAACTGGAAACACCATATATTTT.

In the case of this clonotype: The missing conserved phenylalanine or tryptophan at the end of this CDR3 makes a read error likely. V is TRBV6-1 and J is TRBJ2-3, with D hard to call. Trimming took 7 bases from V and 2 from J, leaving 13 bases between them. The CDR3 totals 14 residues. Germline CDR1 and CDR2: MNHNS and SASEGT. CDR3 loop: CASNRPQDTDTQYL. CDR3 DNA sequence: TGTGCCAGCAACCGACCCCAAGACACAGATACGCAGTATCTT.

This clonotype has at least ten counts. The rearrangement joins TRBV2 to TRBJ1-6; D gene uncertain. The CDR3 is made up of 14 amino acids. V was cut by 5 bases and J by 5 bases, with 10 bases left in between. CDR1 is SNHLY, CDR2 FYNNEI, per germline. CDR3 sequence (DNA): TGTGCCAGCAGTAAAGACACAAATAATTCACCCCTCCACTTT. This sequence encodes CASSKDTNNSPLHF.

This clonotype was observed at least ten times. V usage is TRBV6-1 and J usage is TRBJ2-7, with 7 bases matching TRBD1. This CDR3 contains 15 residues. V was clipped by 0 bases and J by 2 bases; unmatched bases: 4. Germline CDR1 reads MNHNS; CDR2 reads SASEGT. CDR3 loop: CASSEAGTAAYEQYF. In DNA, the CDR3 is TGTGCCAGCAGTGAAGCTGGGACAGCAGCCTACGAGCAGTACTTC.

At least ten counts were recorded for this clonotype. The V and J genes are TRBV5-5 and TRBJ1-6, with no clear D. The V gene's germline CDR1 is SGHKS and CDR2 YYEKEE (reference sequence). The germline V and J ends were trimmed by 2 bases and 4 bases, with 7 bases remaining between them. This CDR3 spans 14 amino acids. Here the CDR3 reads CASSLALYNSPLHF. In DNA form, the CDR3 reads TGTGCCAGCAGCTTAGCACTATATAATTCACCCCTCCACTTT.

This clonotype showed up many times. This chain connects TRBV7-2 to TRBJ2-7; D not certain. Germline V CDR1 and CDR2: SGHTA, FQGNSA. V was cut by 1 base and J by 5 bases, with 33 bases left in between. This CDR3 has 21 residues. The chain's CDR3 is CASSLVPPQSSPANLGHEQYF. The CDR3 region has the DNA TGTGCCAGCAGCTTAGTCCCCCCCCAGTCCAGCCCAGCGAACCTAGGCCACGAGCAGTACTTC.

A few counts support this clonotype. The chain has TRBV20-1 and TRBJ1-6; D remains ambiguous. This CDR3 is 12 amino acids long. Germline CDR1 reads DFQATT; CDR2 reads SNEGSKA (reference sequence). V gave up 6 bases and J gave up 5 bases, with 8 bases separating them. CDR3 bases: TGCAGTGCGCGGAGGGATAATTCACCCCTCCACTTT. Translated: CSARRDNSPLHF.

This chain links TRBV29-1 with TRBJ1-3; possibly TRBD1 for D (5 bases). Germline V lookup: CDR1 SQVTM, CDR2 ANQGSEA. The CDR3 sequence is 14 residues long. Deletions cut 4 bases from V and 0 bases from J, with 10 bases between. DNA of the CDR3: TGCAGCGTTGGGGGCACCCGCTCTGGAAACACCATATATTTT. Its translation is CSVGGTRSGNTIYF. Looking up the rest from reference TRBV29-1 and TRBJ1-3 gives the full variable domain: SAVISQKPSRDICQRGTSLTIQCQVDSQVTMMFWYRQQPGQSLTLIATANQGSEATYESGFVIDKFPISRPNLTFSTLTVSNMSPEDSSIYLCSVGGTRSGNTIYFGEGSWLTVV.

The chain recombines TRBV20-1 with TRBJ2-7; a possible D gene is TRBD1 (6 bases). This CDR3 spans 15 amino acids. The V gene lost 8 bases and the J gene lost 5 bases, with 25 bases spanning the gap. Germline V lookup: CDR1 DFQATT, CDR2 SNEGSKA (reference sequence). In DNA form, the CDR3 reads TGCAGTACAAAACCCGGGACACCAGAAACCCACGAGCAGTACTTC. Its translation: CSTKPGTPETHEQYF.

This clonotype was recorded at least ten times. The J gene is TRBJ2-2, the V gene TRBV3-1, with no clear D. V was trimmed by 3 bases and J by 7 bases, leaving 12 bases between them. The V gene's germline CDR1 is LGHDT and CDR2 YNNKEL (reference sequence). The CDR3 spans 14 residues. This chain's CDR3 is CASSQSVGSGELFF. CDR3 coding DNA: TGTGCCAGCAGCCAGTCTGTCGGCAGCGGGGAGCTGTTTTTT.

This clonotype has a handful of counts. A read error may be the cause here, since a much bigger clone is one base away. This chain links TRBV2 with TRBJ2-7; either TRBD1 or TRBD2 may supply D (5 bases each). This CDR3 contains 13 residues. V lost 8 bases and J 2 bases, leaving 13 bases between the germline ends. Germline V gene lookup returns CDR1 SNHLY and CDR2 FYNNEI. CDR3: CASGRDLTYEQYF. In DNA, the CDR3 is TGTGCCAGCGGACGGGACCTAACCTACGAGCAGTACTTC.

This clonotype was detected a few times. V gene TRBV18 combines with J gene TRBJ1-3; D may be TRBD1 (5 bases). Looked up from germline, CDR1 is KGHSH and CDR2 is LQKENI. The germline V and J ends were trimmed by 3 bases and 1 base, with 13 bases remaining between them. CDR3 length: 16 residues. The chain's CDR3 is CASSPTTDASGNTIYF. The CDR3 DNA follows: TGTGCCAGCTCACCCACGACAGACGCTTCTGGAAACACCATATATTTT.

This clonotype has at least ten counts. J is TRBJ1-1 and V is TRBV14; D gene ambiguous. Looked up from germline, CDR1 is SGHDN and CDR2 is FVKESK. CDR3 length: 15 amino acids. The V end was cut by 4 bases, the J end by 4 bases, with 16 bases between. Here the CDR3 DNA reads TGTGCCAGCAGCCCCCGGGGAGGGCGGAGCACTGAAGCTTTCTTT. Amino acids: CASSPRGGRSTEAFF.

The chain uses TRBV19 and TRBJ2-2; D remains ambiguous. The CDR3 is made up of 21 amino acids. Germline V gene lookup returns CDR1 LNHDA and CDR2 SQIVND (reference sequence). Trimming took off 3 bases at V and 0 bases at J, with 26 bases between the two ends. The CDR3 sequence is CASSISGRWWGGVSNTGELFF. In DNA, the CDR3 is TGTGCCAGTAGTATTAGTGGCCGCTGGTGGGGTGGTGTTTCGAACACCGGGGAGCTGTTTTTT.

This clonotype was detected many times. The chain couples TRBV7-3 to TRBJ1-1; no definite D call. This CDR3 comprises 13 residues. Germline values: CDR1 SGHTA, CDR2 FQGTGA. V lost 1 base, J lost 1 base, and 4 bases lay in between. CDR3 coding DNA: TGTGCCAGCAGCTTAAACGAGAACACTGAAGCTTTCTTT. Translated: CASSLNENTEAFF. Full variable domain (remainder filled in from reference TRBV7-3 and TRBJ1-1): GAGVSQTPSNKVTEKGKYVELRCDPISGHTALYWYRQSLGQGPEFLIYFQGTGAADDSGLPNDRFFAVRPEGSVSTLKIQRTERGDSAVYLCASSLNENTEAFFGQGTRLTVV.

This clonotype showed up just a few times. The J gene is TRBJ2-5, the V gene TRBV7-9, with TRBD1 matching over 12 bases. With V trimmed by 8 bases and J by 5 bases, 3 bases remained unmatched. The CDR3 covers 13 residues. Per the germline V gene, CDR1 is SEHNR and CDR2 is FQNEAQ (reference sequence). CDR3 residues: CASGTGGLETQYF. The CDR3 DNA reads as TGTGCCAGCGGGACAGGGGGCTTGGAGACCCAGTACTTC.

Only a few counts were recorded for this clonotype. The CDR3 loop is CSVRDTTYEQYF. CDR3 coding DNA: TGCAGCGTCCGGGACACCACCTACGAGCAGTACTTC. The gene calls are TRBV29-1 and TRBJ2-7; the D gene is possibly TRBD1 (6 bases). Trimming took 6 bases from V and 2 from J, leaving 11 bases between them. CDR1 is SQVTM and CDR2 is ANQGSEA in the germline V gene. The CDR3 consists of 12 residues.

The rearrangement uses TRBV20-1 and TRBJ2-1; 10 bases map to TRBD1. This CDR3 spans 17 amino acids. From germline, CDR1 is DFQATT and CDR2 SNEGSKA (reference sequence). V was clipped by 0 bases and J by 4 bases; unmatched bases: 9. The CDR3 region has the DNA TGCAGTGCTAGAGATGACCGCGCGGGACAGGGGTACAATGAGCAGTTCTTC. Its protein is CSARDDRAGQGYNEQFF.

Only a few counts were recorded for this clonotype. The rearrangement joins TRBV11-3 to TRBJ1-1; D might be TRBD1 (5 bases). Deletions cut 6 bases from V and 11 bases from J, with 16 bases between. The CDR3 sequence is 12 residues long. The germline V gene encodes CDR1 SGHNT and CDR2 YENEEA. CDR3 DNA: TGTGCCAGCAGGAAGGGGAGGGATGGGGCTTTCTTT. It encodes CASRKGRDGAFF. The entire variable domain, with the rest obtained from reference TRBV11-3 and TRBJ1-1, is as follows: EAGVVQSPRYKIIEKKQPVAFWCNPISGHNTLYWYLQNLGQGPELLIRYENEEAVDDSQLPKDRFSAERLKGVDSTLKIQPAELGDSAVYLCASRKGRDGAFFGQGTRLTVV.

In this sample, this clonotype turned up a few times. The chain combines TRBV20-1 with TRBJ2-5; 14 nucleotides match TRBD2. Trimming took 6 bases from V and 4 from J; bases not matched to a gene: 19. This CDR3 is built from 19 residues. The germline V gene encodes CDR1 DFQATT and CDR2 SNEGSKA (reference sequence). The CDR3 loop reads CSATPGTSGSPRVRETQYF. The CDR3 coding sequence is TGCAGTGCGACCCCAGGGACTAGCGGGAGTCCCCGGGTTCGAGAGACCCAGTACTTC.